The 13 T cell receptor beta chains below all came from one sample that was sequenced in a study of shared clonotypes between healthy human individuals. As defined, naive CD8 cells were CD45RO-negative and positively selected for CCR7, with terminally differentiated effector memory CD45RA+ cells excluded. The assay was immunoSEQ multiplex PCR, and TCRdb's table has in-frame clones only and misses some. The data contain about 2 million clones, approximately 94% of them singletons. The material sequenced was naive CD8+ T cells sorted from blood. These receptor sequences come from a man aged 18 to 29 in good health.

Remarks on this clone: At one end the junction does not follow the germline gene, possibly because of a read error. The chain combines TRBV19 with TRBJ2-2; tentatively, D is TRBD2 (5 bases). Germline CDR1 LNHDA, CDR2 SQIVND (reference sequence). The CDR3 runs 16 residues. The DNA for the CDR3 is TGTGCCAGTAGTATAGAGGCGGGTTATATCACCAGGGAGCTGTTTTTT. Protein: CASSIEAGYITRELFF.

This clone has just one count. V gene TRBV7-8 combines with J gene TRBJ2-1; 8 nucleotides match TRBD2. The CDR3 totals 16 residues. J lost 3 bases, V lost 0 bases, and 4 bases had no gene match. CDR1 and CDR2 from the germline V gene are SGHVS and FQNEAQ. The CDR3 region has the DNA TGTGCCAGCAGCTTAGCTTTAGCGGGGAACTACAATGAGCAGTTCTTC. This sequence encodes CASSLALAGNYNEQFF.

CDR3 sequence reads: CASSALFLGASYEQYF. The CDR3 DNA follows: TGTGCCAGCAGCGCCCTATTTCTAGGGGCCTCCTACGAGCAGTACTTC. The chain recombines TRBV7-9 with TRBJ2-7, with D perhaps TRBD1 (5 bases). V was cut by 5 bases and J by 0 bases, with 17 bases left in between. Germline CDR1 is SEHNR and CDR2 is FQNEAQ (reference sequence). The CDR3 is 16 amino acids.

This CDR3 is CASSQDTVPYEQYF. CDR3 in DNA: TGCGCCAGCAGCCAAGATACGGTCCCCTACGAGCAGTACTTC. The rearrangement joins TRBV4-1 to TRBJ2-7, with D hard to call. CDR1 and CDR2 from the germline V gene are MGHRA and YSYEKL. Trimming took 0 bases from V and 2 from J, leaving 8 bases between them. CDR3 length equals 14 residues.

The rearrangement joins TRBV7-2 to TRBJ1-2; no reliable D call. V was cut by 4 bases and J by 3 bases, with 9 bases left in between. The CDR3 loop spans 13 amino acids. Germline V gene lookup returns CDR1 SGHTA and CDR2 FQGNSA. The CDR3 loop reads CASSWEGYYGYTF. The CDR3 coding sequence is TGTGCCAGCAGCTGGGAAGGGTACTATGGCTACACCTTC.

The sample holds one count of this clone. The CDR3 DNA follows: TGTGCCAGTAGTCTTGACAGGGAGGGAGAGCAGTACTTC. Encoded protein: CASSLDREGEQYF. This chain links TRBV19 with TRBJ2-7; D is tentatively TRBD1 or TRBD2 (7 bases each). The CDR3 consists of 13 residues. Looked up from germline, CDR1 is LNHDA and CDR2 is SQIVND (reference sequence). Trimming stripped 5 bases from V and 7 bases from J, with 15 bases between.

The genes are TRBV7-9 and TRBJ2-1; D gene uncertain. CDR1 and CDR2 (germline): SEHNR, FQNEAQ (reference sequence). The CDR3 runs to 15 residues. V lost 1 base and J 5 bases, leaving 12 bases between the germline ends. The CDR3 loop reads CASSLGAGGHNEQFF. The CDR3 DNA sequence: TGTGCCAGCAGCTTAGGGGCAGGTGGCCACAATGAGCAGTTCTTC.

The genes are TRBV7-9 and TRBJ2-5; D is unresolved. CDR3 length: 13 amino acids. The germline CDR1 and CDR2 sequences are SEHNR and FQNEAQ (reference sequence). V was shortened by 3 bases and J by 4 bases, with 9 bases between the two germline ends. The chain's CDR3 is CASSFSSLETQYF. The DNA of the CDR3 is TGTGCCAGCAGCTTCAGCAGCTTAGAGACCCAGTACTTC.

The chain carries TRBV4-1 and TRBJ2-2; possible D gene TRBD2, 5 bases. Deletions cut 2 bases from V and 6 bases from J, with 13 bases between. The CDR3 has 15 amino acids. Per the germline V gene, CDR1 is MGHRA and CDR2 is YSYEKL. The CDR3 loop is CASSQLFSVSGELFF. The CDR3 coding sequence is TGCGCCAGCAGCCAACTTTTTAGCGTTTCCGGGGAGCTGTTTTTT.

Turning to this clone: Other DNA sequences in the same sample also yield this CDR3. The chain employs TRBV9 and TRBJ2-1; 7 bases agree with TRBD1. With V trimmed by 0 bases and J by 1 base, 1 base remained unmatched. The CDR3 extends over 15 amino acids. In germline, CDR1 is SGDLS, CDR2 YYNGEE. CDR3 sequence reads: CASSVEGASYNEQFF. Here the CDR3 DNA reads TGTGCCAGCAGCGTAGAGGGGGCATCCTACAATGAGCAGTTCTTC.

The rearrangement joins TRBV6-4 to TRBJ2-7, with D possibly matching TRBD2 (5 bases). V was clipped by 3 bases and J by 0 bases, with 12 bases between them. Germline V lookup: CDR1 MRHNA, CDR2 SNTAGT. This CDR3 is 15 amino acids long. The CDR3: CASSEGPGSSYEQYF. The CDR3 DNA sequence: TGTGCCAGCAGTGAAGGTCCGGGGAGCTCCTACGAGCAGTACTTC.

The rearrangement links TRBV5-8 to TRBJ2-7, with D hard to call. The CDR3 length is 13 residues. V shed 7 bases and J shed 1 base, with 12 bases lying between them. Germline assignment: CDR1 SGHTS and CDR2 YDEGEE. Written as DNA, the CDR3 is TGTGCCAGCCGTGATGTGGCATCCTACGAGCAGTACTTC. This encodes CASRDVASYEQYF.

The V gene is TRBV13, the J gene TRBJ1-3; no clear D. CDR3 length equals 14 residues. V was trimmed by 0 bases and J by 4 bases, leaving 7 bases between them. CDR1 and CDR2 (germline): PRHDT, FYEKMQ (reference sequence). The CDR3 reads CASSLGMGGNTIYF. CDR3 nucleotides: TGTGCCAGCAGCTTAGGAATGGGCGGAAACACCATATATTTT.